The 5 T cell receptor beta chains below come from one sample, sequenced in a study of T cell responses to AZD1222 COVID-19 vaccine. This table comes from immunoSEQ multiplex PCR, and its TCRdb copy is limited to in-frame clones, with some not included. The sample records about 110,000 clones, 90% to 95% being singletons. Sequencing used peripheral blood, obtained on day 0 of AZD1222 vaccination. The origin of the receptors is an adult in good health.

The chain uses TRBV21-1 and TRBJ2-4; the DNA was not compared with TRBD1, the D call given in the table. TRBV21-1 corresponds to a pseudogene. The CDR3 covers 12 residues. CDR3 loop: CASTQGLCIQYF. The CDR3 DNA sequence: TGTGCCAGCACCCAGGGATTGTGCATTCAGTACTTC.

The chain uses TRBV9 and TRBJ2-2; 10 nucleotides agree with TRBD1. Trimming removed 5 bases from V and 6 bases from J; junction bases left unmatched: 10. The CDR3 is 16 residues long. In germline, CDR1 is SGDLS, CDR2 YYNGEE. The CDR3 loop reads CASRGPGQGLSGELFF. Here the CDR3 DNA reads TGTGCCAGCAGGGGGCCGGGACAGGGGCTCTCCGGGGAGCTGTTTTTT.

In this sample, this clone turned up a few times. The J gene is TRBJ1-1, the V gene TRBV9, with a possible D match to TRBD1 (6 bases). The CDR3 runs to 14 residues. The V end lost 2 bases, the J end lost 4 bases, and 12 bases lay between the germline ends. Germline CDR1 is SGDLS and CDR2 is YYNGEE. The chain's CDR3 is CASSVTGMSTEAFF. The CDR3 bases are TGTGCCAGCAGCGTCACAGGGATGAGCACTGAAGCTTTCTTT.

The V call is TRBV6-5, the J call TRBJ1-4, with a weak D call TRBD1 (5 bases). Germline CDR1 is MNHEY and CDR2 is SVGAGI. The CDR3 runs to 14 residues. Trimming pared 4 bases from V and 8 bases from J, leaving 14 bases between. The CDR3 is CASSLQGLGEKLFF. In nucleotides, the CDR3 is TGTGCCAGCAGTTTGCAGGGCTTGGGCGAAAAACTGTTTTTT.

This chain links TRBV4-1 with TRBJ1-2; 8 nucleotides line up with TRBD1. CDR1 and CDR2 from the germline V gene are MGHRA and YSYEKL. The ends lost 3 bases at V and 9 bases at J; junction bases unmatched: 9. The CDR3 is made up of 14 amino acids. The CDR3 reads CASSHLDRGLSYTF. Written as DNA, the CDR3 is TGCGCCAGCAGCCACCTAGACAGGGGATTGAGCTACACCTTC.